This T cell receptor beta chain was identified during a study of beta chain features in type 1 diabetes. Per the germline V gene, CDR1 is SGHRS and CDR2 is YFSETQ. There are 13 residues in the CDR3. General study points: Type 1 diabetes patients had VDJ junctions that carried fewer insertions and more deletions.

With respect to this clone: Its antigen is still unknown.

The isolated RNA, all of it, was reverse transcribed, so expressed TCRB transcripts were what got sequenced. Method: immunoSEQ multiplex PCR; TCRdb's copy keeps in-frame clones and lacks some. This sample carries roughly 610,000 clones, 15% to 19% of them seen once, and the ten largest clones take around 0.1%. J is TRBJ1-2 and V is TRBV5-1; D unclear. This TCR was recovered from a young man in good health. The material sequenced was naive CD4+ T cells from blood. CDR3 loop: CDQRSPGNYGYTF. In nucleotides, the CDR3 is TGCGACCAGCGTAGTCCGGGGAACTATGGCTACACCTTC. The full variable domain, rest sourced from reference TRBV5-1 and TRBJ1-2, is KAGVTQTPRYLIKTRGQQVTLSCSPISGHRSVSWYQQTPGQGLQFLFEYFSETQRNKGNFPGRFSGRQFSNSRSEMNVSTLELGDSALYLCDQRSPGNYGYTFGSGTRLTVV.